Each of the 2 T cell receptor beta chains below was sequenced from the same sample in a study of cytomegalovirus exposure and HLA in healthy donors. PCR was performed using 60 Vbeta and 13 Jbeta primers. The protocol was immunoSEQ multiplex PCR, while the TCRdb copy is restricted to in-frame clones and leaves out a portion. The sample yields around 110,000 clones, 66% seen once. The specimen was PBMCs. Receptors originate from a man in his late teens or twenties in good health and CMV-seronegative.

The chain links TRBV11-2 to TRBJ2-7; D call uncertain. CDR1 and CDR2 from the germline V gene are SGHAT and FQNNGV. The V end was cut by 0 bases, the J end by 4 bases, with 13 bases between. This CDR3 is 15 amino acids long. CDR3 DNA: TGTGCCAGCAGCTTAGAACCGTCCAGAGGTTACGAGCAGTACTTC. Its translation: CASSLEPSRGYEQYF.

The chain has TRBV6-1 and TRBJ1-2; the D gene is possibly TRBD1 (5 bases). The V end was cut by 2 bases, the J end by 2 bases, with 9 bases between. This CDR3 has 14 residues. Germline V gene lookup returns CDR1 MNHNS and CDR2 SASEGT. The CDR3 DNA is TGTGCCAGCAGTGAATTAGGGGTAAACTATGGCTACACCTTC. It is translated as CASSELGVNYGYTF.